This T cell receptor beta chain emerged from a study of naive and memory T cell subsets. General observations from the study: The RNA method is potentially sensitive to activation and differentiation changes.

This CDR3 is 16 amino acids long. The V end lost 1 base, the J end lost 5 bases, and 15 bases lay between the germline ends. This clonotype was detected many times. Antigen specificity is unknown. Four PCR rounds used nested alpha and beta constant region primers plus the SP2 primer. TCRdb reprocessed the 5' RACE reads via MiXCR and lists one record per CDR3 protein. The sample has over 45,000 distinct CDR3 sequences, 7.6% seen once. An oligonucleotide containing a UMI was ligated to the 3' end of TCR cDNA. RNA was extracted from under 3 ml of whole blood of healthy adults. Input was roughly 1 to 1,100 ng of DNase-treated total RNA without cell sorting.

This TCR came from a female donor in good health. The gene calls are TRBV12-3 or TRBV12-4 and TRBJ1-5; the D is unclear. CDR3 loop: CASSLGDGRLDQPQHF. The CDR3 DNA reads TGTGCCAGCAGTTTAGGGGATGGAAGGTTGGATCAGCCCCAGCATTTT.